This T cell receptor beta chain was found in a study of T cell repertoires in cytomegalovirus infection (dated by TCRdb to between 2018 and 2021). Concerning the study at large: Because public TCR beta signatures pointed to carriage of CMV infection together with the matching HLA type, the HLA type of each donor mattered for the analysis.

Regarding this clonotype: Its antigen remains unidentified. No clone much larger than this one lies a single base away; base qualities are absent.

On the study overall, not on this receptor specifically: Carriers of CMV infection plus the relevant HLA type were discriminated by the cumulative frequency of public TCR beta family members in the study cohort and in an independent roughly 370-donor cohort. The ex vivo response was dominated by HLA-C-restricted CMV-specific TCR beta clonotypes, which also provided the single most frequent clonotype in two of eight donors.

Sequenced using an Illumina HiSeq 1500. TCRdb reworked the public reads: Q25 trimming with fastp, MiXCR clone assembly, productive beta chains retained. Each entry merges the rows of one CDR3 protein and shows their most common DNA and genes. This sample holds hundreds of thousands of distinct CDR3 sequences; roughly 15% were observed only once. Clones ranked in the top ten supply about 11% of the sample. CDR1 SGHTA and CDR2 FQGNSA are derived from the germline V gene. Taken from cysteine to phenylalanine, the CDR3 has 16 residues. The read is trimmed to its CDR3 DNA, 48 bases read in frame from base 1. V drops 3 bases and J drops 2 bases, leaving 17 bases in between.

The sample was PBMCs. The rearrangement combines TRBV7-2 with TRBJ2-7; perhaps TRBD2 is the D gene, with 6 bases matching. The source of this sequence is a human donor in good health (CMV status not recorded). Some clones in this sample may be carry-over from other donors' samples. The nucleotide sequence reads TGTGCCAGCAGCTTGTCGGAGGGGCGGGGAACCTACGAGCAGTACTTC. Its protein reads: CASSLSEGRGTYEQYF.